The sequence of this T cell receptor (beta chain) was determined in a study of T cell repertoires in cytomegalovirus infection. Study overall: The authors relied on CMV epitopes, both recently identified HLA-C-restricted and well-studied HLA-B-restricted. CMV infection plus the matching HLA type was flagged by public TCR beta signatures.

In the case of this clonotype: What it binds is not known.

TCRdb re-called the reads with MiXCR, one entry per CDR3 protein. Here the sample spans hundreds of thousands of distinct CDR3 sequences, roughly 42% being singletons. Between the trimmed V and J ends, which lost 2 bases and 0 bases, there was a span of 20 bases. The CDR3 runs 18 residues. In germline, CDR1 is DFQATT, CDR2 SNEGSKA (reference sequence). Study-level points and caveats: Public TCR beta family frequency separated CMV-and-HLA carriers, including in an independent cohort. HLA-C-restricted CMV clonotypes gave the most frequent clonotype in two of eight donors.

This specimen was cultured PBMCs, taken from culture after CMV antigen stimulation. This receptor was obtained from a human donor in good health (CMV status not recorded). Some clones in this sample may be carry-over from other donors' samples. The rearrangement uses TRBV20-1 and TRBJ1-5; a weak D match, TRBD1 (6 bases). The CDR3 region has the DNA TGCAGTGCTAGATGCGGCGGCGGTAGACAGGATAGCAATCAGCCCCAGCATTTT. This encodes CSARCGGGRQDSNQPQHF.